This T cell receptor (beta chain) was sequenced during a study of STAT3 mutations in large granular lymphocyte leukemia. This table comes from immunoSEQ multiplex PCR, and its TCRdb copy is limited to in-frame clones, with some not included. The sample consists of over 1,500 clones, under 60% of them appearing once. This CDR3 contains 13 residues. Germline CDR1 is WSHSY and CDR2 is SAAADI. Deletions cut 4 bases from V and 5 bases from J, with 9 bases between. About this clone: Its antigen remains unknown.

Notes on the study in general: At least one immunodominant TCR beta clonotype appeared in every T-cell large granular lymphocyte leukemia patient. In about 35% of the 18 patients, new TCR clonotypes emerged after therapy.

Sequencing input: peripheral blood mononuclear cells. The sequence came from a man aged 55 to 70 with T-cell large granular lymphocyte leukemia. Some clones in this sample may be carry-over from other donors' samples. V and J are TRBV10-2 and TRBJ1-5; weak D call: TRBD1 (5 bases). CDR3: CASSVDRDQPQHF. The CDR3 DNA is TGCGCCAGCAGTGTAGACAGAGATCAGCCCCAGCATTTT.